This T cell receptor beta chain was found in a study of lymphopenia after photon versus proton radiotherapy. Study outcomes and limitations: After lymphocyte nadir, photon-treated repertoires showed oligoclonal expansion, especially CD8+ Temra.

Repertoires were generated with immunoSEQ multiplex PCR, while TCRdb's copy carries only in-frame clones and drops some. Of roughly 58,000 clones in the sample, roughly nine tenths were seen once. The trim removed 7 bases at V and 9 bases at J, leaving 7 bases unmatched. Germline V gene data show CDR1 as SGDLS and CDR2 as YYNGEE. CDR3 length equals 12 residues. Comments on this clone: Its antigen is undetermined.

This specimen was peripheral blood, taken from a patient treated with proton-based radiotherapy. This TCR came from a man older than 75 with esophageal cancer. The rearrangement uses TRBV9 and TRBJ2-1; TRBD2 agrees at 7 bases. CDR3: CASSRLAGEQFF. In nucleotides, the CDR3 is TGTGCCAGCTCCCGACTAGCCGGTGAGCAGTTCTTC.